The clone carrying this T cell receptor (beta chain) has just a few counts. Its antigen is not known. The data derive from a study of regulatory T cells in long-lasting Graves disease. Overall study findings and caveats: TRBV28, TRBJ1-2 and TRBJ2-5 were segments that persistent disease favored.

Assembly of TCR beta libraries relied on iRepertoire HTBI primers together with Arm-PCR of CDR3 regions. Using its own MiXCR run on the multiplex PCR reads, TCRdb lists one record per CDR3 protein. The sample has some 450,000 distinct CDR3 sequences; 20% to 25% are singletons. Described time point: persistent/refractory GD, antithyroid drugs over 5 years with positive TRAb. RNA from PBMCs was the source of the TCR library. Into tubes containing EDTA, about 9.6 milliliters of peripheral blood were drawn. The CDR3 extends over 14 amino acids. Germline V gene data show CDR1 as SGDLS and CDR2 as YYNGEE. V was cut by 1 base and J by 8 bases, with 12 bases left in between.

This TCR derives from a female donor with Graves disease. The source was peripheral blood mononuclear cells (PBMCs), collected when the disease was refractory, from a patient treated with antithyroid drugs. The rearrangement uses TRBV9 and TRBJ1-4, with a weak D call TRBD1 (5 bases). The CDR3 is CASSVTTGGEKLFF. CDR3 DNA sequence: TGTGCCAGCAGCGTAACCACAGGCGGCGAAAAACTGTTTTTT.